The sequence of this TCR beta chain was determined in a study of blood T cells in healthy people across ages. Overall study context: About one barcoded TCR beta cDNA was captured per two T cells. General study results and limits: It was held that the diversity estimates obtained from one million T cells were underestimates.

A second about 7 to 11 cycle PCR used barcoded and J-beta primers. TCRdb ran MiXCR on the 5' RACE reads and lists one entry per CDR3 protein. This table has over a million distinct CDR3 sequences, roughly two fifths appearing once. Details on this clonotype: Its antigen is currently unknown.

The CDR3 contains 14 residues. Germline V gene lookup returns CDR1 LGHDT and CDR2 YNNKEL (reference sequence). V was trimmed by 4 bases and J by 0 bases, leaving 9 bases between them. This rearrangement joins TRBV3-1 to TRBJ1-1; possible D gene TRBD1, 5 bases. The receptor was isolated from a woman under 30 in good health. The sample consisted of blood. This CDR3 reads CASSRRELNTEAFF. The DNA for the CDR3 is TGTGCCAGCAGCCGCAGGGAGTTGAACACTGAAGCTTTCTTT.